This T cell receptor beta chain was retrieved from a study of long-term antiretroviral therapy in people with HIV. Study-level findings and limits: Before ART, certain clones expanded, and these dominated the repertoire at all time points.

This clone appeared once. Its antigen is as yet unknown. immunoSEQ v3.0 was run at survey level. This table comes from immunoSEQ multiplex PCR, and its TCRdb copy is limited to in-frame clones, with some not included. This repertoire shows 38,000 or so clones, about 95% found once; its top ten account for around 2%. Sequenced here: unsorted PBMCs, sampled approximately 9.5 years after starting antiretroviral therapy. The TCR was taken from a man younger than 40 with HIV.

CDR3 DNA: TGTGCCAGCAGGCGACAGGGGACCACCGGGGAGCTGTTTTTT. Translated: CASRRQGTTGELFF. V gene TRBV2 combines with J gene TRBJ2-2, with TRBD1 identical over 8 bases. Trimming took 6 bases from V and 4 from J; bases not matched to a gene: 4. Germline V gives CDR1 SNHLY, CDR2 FYNNEI. The CDR3 covers 14 residues.